A single sample gave rise to the 23 T cell receptor beta chains below, sequenced in a study of T cells in Graves' hyperthyroidism and ophthalmopathy. Researchers amplified the TCR beta CDR3 regions from RNA transcripts. TCR CDR3 regions were first amplified by RT-PCR with HTBI primers. TCRdb ran MiXCR on the multiplex PCR reads and lists one entry per CDR3 protein. The sample records 470,000 or so distinct CDR3 sequences, about 20% being singletons. The sample taken for sequencing was blood. These receptors were collected from a man between 18 and 29 years old with Graves' hyperthyroidism.

This clonotype was counted a few times. V gene TRBV30 combines with J gene TRBJ2-2, with D maybe TRBD1 (5 bases). Trimming stripped 5 bases from V and 7 bases from J, with 8 bases between. Germline V gene lookup returns CDR1 GTSNPN and CDR2 SVGIG (reference sequence). The CDR3 contains 11 residues. The CDR3 sequence: CAWGASGELFF. The CDR3, as DNA: TGTGCCTGGGGGGCGAGCGGGGAGCTGTTTTTT.

This clonotype was detected a few times. The chain recombines TRBV6-4 with TRBJ2-2, with 10 bases matching TRBD1. Per germline, CDR1 MRHNA and CDR2 SNTAGT. V trimming: 4 bases; J trimming: 0 bases; junction bases outside the gene matches: 8. This CDR3 has 18 amino acids. In DNA form, the CDR3 reads TGTGCCAGCAGTGTCTCTAGCGGACAGGGGGCGAACACCGGGGAGCTGTTTTTT. This sequence encodes CASSVSSGQGANTGELFF.

This chain uses TRBV10-2 with TRBJ2-7; unclear D gene. The V gene's germline CDR1 is WSHSY and CDR2 SAAADI. CDR3 size: 15 residues. Trimming took off 2 bases at V and 3 bases at J, with 14 bases between the two ends. CDR3 sequence: CASSEPTIKLYEQYF. The CDR3 DNA reads TGCGCCAGCAGTGAGCCCACTATTAAACTCTACGAGCAGTACTTC.

The chain has TRBV5-1 and TRBJ2-2; 11 nucleotides agree with TRBD2. J lost 3 bases, V lost 4 bases, and 11 bases had no gene match. From germline, CDR1 is SGHRS and CDR2 YFSETQ. This CDR3 spans 18 amino acids. CDR3 in amino acids: CASSLALAGGPDTGELFF. CDR3 coding DNA: TGCGCCAGCAGCCTCGCCCTAGCGGGGGGTCCGGACACCGGGGAGCTGTTTTTT.

This clonotype came up many times. The chain combines TRBV20-1 with TRBJ1-1, with D possibly TRBD1 on 5 matching bases. CDR1 is DFQATT, CDR2 SNEGSKA, per germline (reference sequence). The CDR3 consists of 14 residues. The ends were cut back, 7 bases at V and 0 bases at J, with 15 bases in the middle. CDR3 sequence: CSVTLGALNTEAFF. In nucleotides, the CDR3 is TGCAGTGTTACCCTCGGGGCCTTGAACACTGAAGCTTTCTTT.

This clonotype was detected many times. V is TRBV6-5 and J is TRBJ1-1, with 8 bases lining up with TRBD1. J gave up 0 bases and V 5 bases, and 5 bases lay outside the gene matches. The CDR3 is 15 residues long. Germline V gene sequence: CDR1 MNHEY, CDR2 SVGAGI. The CDR3 DNA reads as TGTGCCAGCAGTCCGGGACAGGTTATGAACACTGAAGCTTTCTTT. Translated: CASSPGQVMNTEAFF.

The chain joins TRBV12-3 or TRBV12-4 to TRBJ1-2; no clear D gene. This CDR3 contains 15 residues. The V end was cut by 5 bases, the J end by 0 bases, with 13 bases between. The CDR3 reads CASSPGPVANYGYTF. CDR3 DNA sequence: TGTGCCAGCAGTCCCGGGCCCGTAGCTAACTATGGCTACACCTTC.

The sample holds many counts of this clonotype. This sequence joins TRBV6-5 and TRBJ1-1; tentatively, D is TRBD1 (5 bases). V shed 7 bases and J shed 0 bases, with 9 bases lying between them. The CDR3 length is 13 residues. Germline V gives CDR1 MNHEY, CDR2 SVGAGI. CDR3 loop: CASIRVVNTEAFF. The DNA for the CDR3 is TGTGCCAGCATCAGGGTGGTGAACACTGAAGCTTTCTTT.

As regards this clonotype: This clone may be a read error of a much larger clone one base away. V is TRBV20-1 and J is TRBJ1-1; TRBD1 is a possible D gene (5 bases). Germline V lookup: CDR1 DFQATT, CDR2 SNEGSKA (reference sequence). The CDR3 sequence is 12 residues long. V gave up 4 bases and J gave up 5 bases, with 11 bases separating them. The CDR3 coding sequence is TGCAGTGCTAAATTGGGGGTGACTGAAGCTTTCTTT. Its protein product is CSAKLGVTEAFF.

This clonotype was detected ten times or more. CDR3 coding DNA: TGTGCCAGCAGTTATCTGCAGGGAGGCAACTATGGCTACACCTTC. Its protein is CASSYLQGGNYGYTF. This chain connects TRBV6-5 to TRBJ1-2; D is perhaps TRBD1 (5 bases). CDR1 and CDR2 (germline): MNHEY, SVGAGI. V shed 3 bases and J shed 2 bases, with 13 bases lying between them. The CDR3 sequence is 15 residues long.

Ten or more counts support this clonotype. The J gene is TRBJ2-7, the V gene TRBV27, with 7 bases lining up with TRBD1. Per germline, CDR1 MNHEY and CDR2 SMNVEV (reference sequence). This CDR3 comprises 13 residues. With V trimmed by 8 bases and J by 5 bases, 9 bases remained unmatched. CDR3 sequence: CASSFTGVDEQYF. Here the CDR3 DNA reads TGTGCCAGCTCGTTCACAGGGGTTGACGAGCAGTACTTC.

This clonotype turned up a few times. The chain recombines TRBV6-1 with TRBJ1-1; no clear D. Germline V lookup: CDR1 MNHNS, CDR2 SASEGT. Trimming cost V 1 base and J 10 bases, with 13 bases left between them. The CDR3 has 13 residues. CDR3 residues: CASSEETGISAFF. The CDR3 nucleotides read TGTGCCAGCAGTGAAGAGACGGGAATTTCAGCTTTCTTT.

This clonotype was counted only a few times. This chain links TRBV6-1 with TRBJ2-5; D might be TRBD1 (6 bases). Trimming cost V 5 bases and J 1 base, with 14 bases left between them. Germline CDR1 and CDR2: MNHNS and SASEGT. The CDR3 runs to 15 residues. CDR3 coding DNA: TGTGCCAGCAGTCGCCCAGGACAGACCCAAGAGACCCAGTACTTC. This translates into CASSRPGQTQETQYF.

This clonotype turned up a few times. The V and J genes are TRBV7-8 and TRBJ1-6; 7 positions agree with TRBD1. Trimming cost V 8 bases and J 7 bases; bases outside gene matches: 8. This CDR3 spans 14 amino acids. Germline CDR1 and CDR2: SGHVS and FQNEAQ. CDR3 sequence reads: CASANRGRNSPLHF. The CDR3 DNA reads TGTGCCAGCGCGAACAGGGGAAGGAATTCACCCCTCCACTTT.

The table lists this clonotype with many counts. As DNA, the CDR3 is TGTGCCAGCAGCTTGCCGTACCAAGAGACCCAGTACTTC. Translation: CASSLPYQETQYF. This rearrangement joins TRBV5-6 to TRBJ2-5; D unclear. Trimming stripped 1 base from V and 0 bases from J, with 4 bases between. Germline lookup yields CDR1 SGHDT and CDR2 YYEEEE. The CDR3 spans 13 residues.

This clonotype came up a few times. A read error may produce the germline difference seen at one junction end. The J gene is TRBJ1-2, the V gene TRBV2; D unresolved. The CDR3 spans 14 residues. Germline V CDR1 and CDR2: SNHLY, FYNNEI. CDR3 loop: CASRPDLRGYGYTF. CDR3 in DNA: TGTGCCAGCAGGCCCGACCTAAGAGGATATGGTTACACCTTC.

This clonotype was detected ten times or more. V gene TRBV11-2 combines with J gene TRBJ2-7; 8 bases are a match to TRBD1. Germline lookup yields CDR1 SGHAT and CDR2 FQNNGV. The V segment lost 3 bases and the J segment 1 base; nucleotides outside the gene matches: 2. The CDR3 consists of 14 residues. This chain's CDR3 is CASSFNRGSYEQYF. The DNA of the CDR3 is TGTGCCAGCAGCTTTAACAGGGGGTCCTACGAGCAGTACTTC. Filled out from reference TRBV11-2 and TRBJ2-7, the complete variable domain reads EAGVAQSPRYKIIEKRQSVAFWCNPISGHATLYWYQQILGQGPKLLIQFQNNGVVDDSQLPKDRFSAERLKGVDSTLKIQPAKLEDSAVYLCASSFNRGSYEQYFGPGTRLTVT.

A few counts support this clonotype. This may be a read error, as it is one base from a much larger clone. The chain joins TRBV12-3 or TRBV12-4 to TRBJ2-5; D is unresolved. This CDR3 is built from 13 residues. For the CDR3, the DNA is TGTGCCAGCAGTTTCGGAAGAGCGTTGACCAAGTACTTC. Amino acids: CASSFGRALTKYF.

This clonotype was found a few times. A much larger clone sits a single nucleotide away, making a read error possible. The chain joins TRBV2 to TRBJ2-5, with 7 bases lining up with TRBD1. The germline gives CDR1 SNHLY, CDR2 FYNNEI. There are 14 residues in the CDR3. As DNA, the CDR3 is TGTGCCAGCAGCGTGGGACAGCAGCAAGAGACCAAGTACTTC. Translation gives CASSVGQQQETKYF.

This clonotype has a handful of counts. This chain connects TRBV28 to TRBJ2-7; no firm D call. CDR3 length: 12 residues. Looked up from germline, CDR1 is MDHEN and CDR2 is SYDVKM. Trimming stripped 3 bases from V and 8 bases from J, with 11 bases between. The CDR3 spells CASSFVPNQQYF. Written as DNA, the CDR3 is TGTGCCAGCAGTTTCGTCCCTAACCAGCAGTACTTC. Supplemented by reference TRBV28 and TRBJ2-7, the full variable domain reads DVKVTQSSRYLVKRTGEKVFLECVQDMDHENMFWYRQDPGLGLRLIYFSYDVKMKEKGDIPEGYSVSREKKERFSLILESASTNQTSMYLCASSFVPNQQYFGPGTRLTVT.

This clonotype was picked up many times. CDR3 loop: CATSRDGVRSSGNTIYF. CDR3 DNA sequence: TGTGCCACCAGCAGAGATGGGGTCCGGAGCTCTGGAAACACCATATATTTT. The rearrangement joins TRBV15 to TRBJ1-3; D remains ambiguous. The V gene's germline CDR1 is LNHNV and CDR2 YYDKDF (reference sequence). This CDR3 has 17 amino acids. The V end lost 0 bases, the J end lost 0 bases, and 12 bases lay between the germline ends.

This chain connects TRBV29-1 to TRBJ2-5; D uncertain. The V gene's germline CDR1 is SQVTM and CDR2 ANQGSEA. The CDR3 contains 9 residues. Deletions cut 3 bases from V and 6 bases from J, with 2 bases between. The CDR3, as DNA: TGCAGCGTTGAGAAGACCCAGTACTTC. It translates to CSVEKTQYF.

This clonotype turned up a few times. The V call is TRBV5-1, the J call TRBJ1-1, with D unclear. V lost 2 bases, J lost 3 bases, and 8 bases lay in between. This CDR3 has 13 amino acids. The germline V gene encodes CDR1 SGHRS and CDR2 YFSETQ. This chain's CDR3 is CASSFTVYTEAFF. The CDR3, as DNA: TGCGCCAGCAGCTTTACGGTATACACTGAAGCTTTCTTT.